These 17 T cell receptor beta chains originate from one sample sequenced in a study of cytomegalovirus exposure and HLA in healthy donors. The PCR used 60 Vbeta and 13 Jbeta primers. Clones were sequenced by immunoSEQ multiplex PCR, and TCRdb holds only the in-frame ones, with some missing. Of approximately 100,000 clones listed, about 76% are singletons. The specimen was PBMCs. These receptor sequences come from a woman aged 25-40 years in good health and CMV-seronegative.

The chain has TRBV27 and TRBJ1-6, with 7 nucleotides matching TRBD1. Germline CDR1 and CDR2: MNHEY and SMNVEV (reference sequence). The CDR3 covers 14 residues. The V segment lost 3 bases and the J segment 5 bases; nucleotides outside the gene matches: 1. The CDR3 DNA reads as TGTGCCAGCAGTTTTGGGACAGATAATTCACCCCTCCACTTT. Its protein is CASSFGTDNSPLHF.

This chain links TRBV5-1 with TRBJ2-3; D might be TRBD2 (6 bases). Germline values: CDR1 SGHRS, CDR2 YFSETQ. The CDR3 contains 14 residues. V was trimmed by 8 bases and J by 0 bases, leaving 13 bases between them. CDR3 loop: CASFGGLSTDTQYF. DNA for the CDR3: TGCGCCAGTTTCGGGGGACTGAGCACAGATACGCAGTATTTT. Combining the CDR3 with reference TRBV5-1 and TRBJ2-3 gives the whole variable domain KAGVTQTPRYLIKTRGQQVTLSCSPISGHRSVSWYQQTPGQGLQFLFEYFSETQRNKGNFPGRFSGRQFSNSRSEMNVSTLELGDSALYLCASFGGLSTDTQYFGPGTRLTVL.

With respect to this clone: Mismatch with germline at one junction end may stem from a read error. Other DNA variants within this sample encode the same CDR3. J is TRBJ2-6 and V is TRBV19; D is uncertain. The germline CDR1 and CDR2 sequences are LNHDA and SQIVND (reference sequence). The length of the CDR3 is 15 residues. CDR3 in DNA: TGCGCCAGTAGTATAGATAACTCTGGGGCCAACGTCCTGACTTTC. Translating gives CASSIDNSGANVLTF.

The chain links TRBV19 to TRBJ2-6; D remains unclear. This CDR3 has 17 residues. Germline V CDR1 and CDR2: LNHDA, SQIVND (reference sequence). The ends were cut back, 10 bases at V and 0 bases at J, with 19 bases in the middle. CDR3 amino acids: CANHLPQWSSGANVLTF. The CDR3 DNA is TGTGCCAACCACCTTCCCCAATGGAGCTCTGGGGCCAACGTCCTGACTTTC.

The rearrangement links TRBV23-1 to TRBJ1-5, with D hard to call. TRBV23-1 is sorted into the ORF group, with uncertain function. The CDR3 covers 15 residues. Trimming shortened V by 4 bases and J by 1 base, and 11 bases separated the two germline ends. The CDR3 region has the DNA TGCGCCAGCAGTCCCAGGCCCCTAAGCAATCAGCCCCAGCATTTT. It is translated as CASSPRPLSNQPQHF.

The chain uses TRBV6-6 and TRBJ2-2, with D perhaps matching TRBD2 (6 bases). Germline CDR1 is MNHNY and CDR2 is SVGAGI (reference sequence). The V end lost 4 bases, the J end lost 7 bases, and 16 bases lay between the germline ends. The CDR3 extends over 15 amino acids. In DNA form, the CDR3 reads TGTGCCAGCAGTTTTCTGACTAGACCCAGCGGGGAGCTGTTTTTT. Its protein is CASSFLTRPSGELFF.

V usage is TRBV5-1 and J usage is TRBJ2-5; possible D gene TRBD2, 6 bases. Germline V gene lookup returns CDR1 SGHRS and CDR2 YFSETQ. V lost 3 bases and J lost 3, with 12 bases in between. CDR3 length: 14 residues. The DNA of the CDR3 is TGCGCCAGCAGCTACAATAGCGGAGAAGAGACCCAGTACTTC. Translating gives CASSYNSGEETQYF. The whole variable domain, remainder taken from reference TRBV5-1 and TRBJ2-5, is KAGVTQTPRYLIKTRGQQVTLSCSPISGHRSVSWYQQTPGQGLQFLFEYFSETQRNKGNFPGRFSGRQFSNSRSEMNVSTLELGDSALYLCASSYNSGEETQYFGPGTRLLVL.

The chain combines TRBV19 with TRBJ2-7; D may be TRBD2 (5 bases). The CDR3 sequence is 13 residues long. Germline CDR1 reads LNHDA; CDR2 reads SQIVND (reference sequence). Trimming removed 3 bases at V and 4 bases at J, with 10 bases between. The CDR3 here is CASSMEAGYEQYF. CDR3 in DNA: TGTGCCAGTAGTATGGAGGCCGGGTACGAGCAGTACTTC.

In its sample, this clone was seen a few times. The J gene is TRBJ1-1, the V gene TRBV5-1; 8 nucleotides line up with TRBD1. The trim removed 4 bases at V and 5 bases at J, leaving 10 bases unmatched. CDR3 size: 15 residues. CDR1 is SGHRS and CDR2 is YFSETQ in the germline V gene. Written as DNA, the CDR3 is TGCGCCAGCAGCCAGGGGTTACAGGGGGGGACTGAAGCTTTCTTT. This gives the protein CASSQGLQGGTEAFF.

The genes are TRBV2 and TRBJ1-1; 9 nucleotides align to TRBD1. V lost 1 base, J lost 0 bases, and 9 bases stayed unmatched. Germline CDR1 SNHLY, CDR2 FYNNEI. This CDR3 spans 18 amino acids. This CDR3 reads CASSEGTGVPQMNTEAFF. The DNA for the CDR3 is TGTGCCAGCAGTGAAGGGACAGGGGTTCCCCAGATGAACACTGAAGCTTTCTTT.

This clone was counted only a few times. The genes are TRBV6-5 and TRBJ2-3, with D possibly TRBD1 on 6 matching bases. Between the trimmed V and J ends, which lost 6 bases and 3 bases, there was a span of 16 bases. The CDR3 loop spans 15 amino acids. Germline lookup yields CDR1 MNHEY and CDR2 SVGAGI. Written as DNA, the CDR3 is TGTGCCAGCAGCCGCGGACAGCCTGAGACAGATACGCAGTATTTT. It encodes CASSRGQPETDTQYF.

The chain has TRBV10-3 and TRBJ2-3; the match to TRBD2 covers 8 bases. With 10 bases clipped from V and 2 bases from J, the junction kept 11 bases outside the gene matches. Germline V lookup: CDR1 ENHRY, CDR2 SYGVKD. There are 15 residues in the CDR3. The CDR3 bases are TGTGCCACCTCAGCGGGAGATCTATTCACAGATACGCAGTATTTT. Amino acid sequence: CATSAGDLFTDTQYF.

The chain links TRBV28 to TRBJ1-4; TRBD1 matches 9 bases. There are 14 residues in the CDR3. Germline lookup yields CDR1 MDHEN and CDR2 SYDVKM. Trimming removed 6 bases from V and 6 bases from J; junction bases left unmatched: 5. The CDR3 coding sequence is TGTGCCAGCAGCAGAGGGACAGGGTATGAAAAACTGTTTTTT. Protein: CASSRGTGYEKLFF.

This chain connects TRBV5-6 to TRBJ2-3; TRBD2 matches at 12 bases. The V segment lost 0 bases and the J segment 6 bases; nucleotides outside the gene matches: 5. The germline V gene has CDR1 SGHDT and CDR2 YYEEEE. The CDR3 is 16 residues long. The DNA for the CDR3 is TGTGCCAGCAGCTTGGCCCCGGGACTAGCGGGCGATACGCAGTATTTT. Translating it yields CASSLAPGLAGDTQYF.

The J gene is TRBJ2-3, the V gene TRBV7-2; D remains ambiguous. The length of the CDR3 is 14 residues. Trimming pared 5 bases from V and 4 bases from J, leaving 13 bases between. From germline, CDR1 is SGHTA and CDR2 FQGNSA. This CDR3 is CASSPRRSPDTQYF. In DNA, the CDR3 is TGTGCCAGCAGCCCGCGGAGAAGCCCAGATACGCAGTATTTT. Supplemented by reference TRBV7-2 and TRBJ2-3, the full variable domain reads GAGVSQSPSNKVTEKGKDVELRCDPISGHTALYWYRQSLGQGLEFLIYFQGNSAPDKSGLPSDRFSAERTGGSVSTLTIQRTQQEDSAVYLCASSPRRSPDTQYFGPGTRLTVL.

CDR3 bases: TGTGCCAGCAGTACCCGGGGAACTAATGAAAAACTGTTTTTT. Protein sequence: CASSTRGTNEKLFF. The rearrangement uses TRBV28 and TRBJ1-4; no reliable D call. Deletions cut 5 bases from V and 1 base from J, with 8 bases between. The CDR3 is made up of 14 amino acids. The germline CDR1 and CDR2 sequences are MDHEN and SYDVKM. Together with reference TRBV28 and TRBJ1-4, the CDR3 gives the full variable domain: DVKVTQSSRYLVKRTGEKVFLECVQDMDHENMFWYRQDPGLGLRLIYFSYDVKMKEKGDIPEGYSVSREKKERFSLILESASTNQTSMYLCASSTRGTNEKLFFGSGTQLSVL.

The rearrangement uses TRBV5-1 and TRBJ2-3; 10 nucleotides line up with TRBD1. The germline V gene has CDR1 SGHRS and CDR2 YFSETQ. V lost 3 bases, J lost 3 bases, and 7 bases stayed unmatched. This CDR3 spans 16 amino acids. The CDR3 is CASSSDGQGGTDTQYF. DNA for the CDR3: TGCGCCAGCAGCTCCGACGGACAGGGGGGTACAGATACGCAGTATTTT. Full variable domain (remainder filled in from reference TRBV5-1 and TRBJ2-3): KAGVTQTPRYLIKTRGQQVTLSCSPISGHRSVSWYQQTPGQGLQFLFEYFSETQRNKGNFPGRFSGRQFSNSRSEMNVSTLELGDSALYLCASSSDGQGGTDTQYFGPGTRLTVL.